Listed below are T cell receptor beta chains from one sample, sequenced in a study of response to subunit inactivated influenza vaccine. TCRdb reprocessed the RT-PCR reads via MiXCR and lists one record per CDR3 protein. This table has 800,000 or so distinct CDR3 sequences, around 20% appearing once. This sample comprised PBMCs from blood, obtained about 5 days after vaccination. Source of these receptors: a man between 45 and 60 years old who received an inactivated influenza vaccine. Both conserved end residues are part of each CDR3. A D gene is named only where the DNA matches it firmly.

v_gene	d_gene	j_gene	CDR3aa
TRBV5-1	NA	TRBJ2-7	CASSPSDGYEQYF
TRBV7-2	NA	TRBJ2-7	CASSLIHREQYF
TRBV6-1	TRBD2	TRBJ2-7	CASTPFYSGSYEQYF
TRBV20-1	NA	TRBJ2-4	CSASRWGHIQYF
TRBV21-1	NA	TRBJ2-3	CASIGGLAGHTDTQYF
TRBV12-3/TRBV12-4	NA	TRBJ1-6	CASSLGQGNNSPLHF
TRBV7-2	TRBD1	TRBJ2-1	CASTIGGSGHNEQFF
TRBV11-2	TRBD2	TRBJ2-3	CASSPKLAGDTDTQYF
TRBV30	NA	TRBJ2-1	CAWSVAPSNEQFF
TRBV5-4	NA	TRBJ2-2	CASSGLVTGELFF
TRBV6-2/TRBV6-3	TRBD2	TRBJ2-1	CASRSSGGMPYNEQFF
TRBV15	NA	TRBJ1-4	CATSSGLNEKLFF
TRBV11-2	TRBD1	TRBJ2-1	CASSLGDREMDEQFF
TRBV6-5	NA	TRBJ1-5	CARGGSNQPQHF
TRBV29-1	TRBD1	TRBJ1-2	CSVVVGQGRADGYTF
TRBV9	NA	TRBJ1-2	CASSGQGQGYGYTF
TRBV7-6	NA	TRBJ1-1	CASSLAGTLGTEAFF
TRBV6-5	NA	TRBJ2-1	CASSYGLGDNEQFF
TRBV20-1	TRBD2	TRBJ2-7	CSARVAGRTYEQYF
TRBV4-3	NA	TRBJ2-1	CASSQDSTRGAQFF
TRBV20-1	NA	TRBJ2-7	CSASPLKYEQYF
TRBV4-2	TRBD1	TRBJ1-1	CASSHTGTDTEAFF
TRBV5-1	TRBD2	TRBJ2-7	CASSGGLADHYEQYF
TRBV6-5	TRBD1	TRBJ2-7	CASSYSRGPAYEQYF
TRBV11-3	TRBD2	TRBJ2-1	CASSSSTSGGFNEQFF
TRBV4-3	NA	TRBJ1-4	CASSQDFPGGRLFF
TRBV20-1	NA	TRBJ2-2	CSARGRNGELFF
TRBV5-6	NA	TRBJ2-1	CASSFRVGGTEQFF
TRBV6-1	TRBD2	TRBJ2-3	CASRGLAGGTDTQYF
TRBV6-2/TRBV6-3	TRBD2	TRBJ2-3	CASRNRGGPRDTQYF
TRBV12-3/TRBV12-4	NA	TRBJ1-2	CASSPSYNYGYTF
TRBV20-1	NA	TRBJ1-6	CSASLGDWVDSPLHF
TRBV20-1	NA	TRBJ1-3	CSARDLLDTIYF
TRBV27	NA	TRBJ2-3	CASKPGLPLPDTQYF
TRBV2	TRBD2	TRBJ2-1	CASSEQAGPRYQQFF
TRBV18	TRBD1	TRBJ2-7	CASSAATGTGSYEQYF
TRBV6-1	TRBD2	TRBJ2-3	CASSLLTGVAGQNTQYF
TRBV6-5	NA	TRBJ2-1	CASSSYSGGNNEQFF
TRBV28	NA	TRBJ2-3	CASSFLQFSDTQYF
TRBV20-1	TRBD1	TRBJ2-5	CSADTGVGETQYF
TRBV4-3	TRBD2	TRBJ2-1	CASSQDRQRGGDEQFF
TRBV29-1	NA	TRBJ1-2	CSVAIPGLGLYGYTF
TRBV4-2	NA	TRBJ2-4	CASSQVGVDIAKNIQYF
TRBV6-5	TRBD2	TRBJ2-1	CASSYSRLAGGPDEQFF